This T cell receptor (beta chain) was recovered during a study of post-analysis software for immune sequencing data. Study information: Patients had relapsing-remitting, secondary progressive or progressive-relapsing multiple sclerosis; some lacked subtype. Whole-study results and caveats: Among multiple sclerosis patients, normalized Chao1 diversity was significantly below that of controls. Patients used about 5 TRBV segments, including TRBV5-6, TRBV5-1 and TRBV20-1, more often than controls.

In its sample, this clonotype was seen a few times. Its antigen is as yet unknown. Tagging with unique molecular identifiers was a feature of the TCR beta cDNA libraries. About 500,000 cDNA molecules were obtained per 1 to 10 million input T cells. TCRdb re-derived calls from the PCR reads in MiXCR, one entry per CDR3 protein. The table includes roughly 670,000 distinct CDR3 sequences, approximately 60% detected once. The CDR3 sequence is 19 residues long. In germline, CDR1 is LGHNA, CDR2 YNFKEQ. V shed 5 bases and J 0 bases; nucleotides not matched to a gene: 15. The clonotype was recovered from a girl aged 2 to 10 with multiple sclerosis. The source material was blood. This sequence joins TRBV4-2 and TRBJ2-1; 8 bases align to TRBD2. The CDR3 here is CASSKAASPTSDSYNEQFF. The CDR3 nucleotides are TGTGCCAGCAGCAAGGCGGCCTCCCCGACTAGCGACTCCTACAATGAGCAGTTCTTC.